The entry below describes one T cell receptor beta chain. Its antigen is undetermined. Germline loops: CDR1 SGHRS, CDR2 YFSETQ. V lost 3 bases and J lost 3, with 6 bases in between. The CDR3 sequence is 13 residues long. The data belong to a study of T cells after posttransplantation cyclophosphamide. Generated by immunoSEQ multiplex PCR, the TCRdb table keeps only in-frame clones and is missing some. Among 23,000 or so clones listed, about 90% were seen once. Study-wide points: Later post-transplant blood repertoires were often dominated by donor CD8+ memory clones. Tissue-infiltrating T cells from skin or gut overlapped little with blood T cells.

Cyclophosphamide on days +3 and +4 followed busulfan-fludarabine conditioning and a marrow graft. The sequences come from PBMCs, collected after allogeneic stem cell transplant with posttransplant cyclophosphamide. The TCR was taken from a female patient in her 30s who received an allogeneic stem cell transplant from an unrelated donor, was CMV-positive, and had no GVHD. Some T cells may be supplied by the graft donor. This chain joins TRBV5-1 and TRBJ2-2, with D perhaps matching TRBD2 (5 bases). The DNA for the CDR3 is TGCGCCAGCAGCTGGGGAGACACCGGGGAGCTGTTTTTT. Translating it yields CASSWGDTGELFF.